What follows are 19 T cell receptor beta chains derived from one specimen sequenced in a study of cytomegalovirus exposure and HLA in healthy donors. Sequencing was performed with immunoSEQ multiplex PCR; in TCRdb, only in-frame clones are kept and a portion is missing. The data contain over 110,000 clones, about 88% of them singletons. Source material: PBMCs. Source of these receptors: a man younger than 35 in good health and CMV-seropositive.

V usage is TRBV4-2 and J usage is TRBJ2-1; 7 bases match TRBD2. Per germline, CDR1 LGHNA and CDR2 YNFKEQ. The CDR3 has 17 amino acids. V lost 1 base, J lost 4 bases, and 10 bases stayed unmatched. The CDR3 loop reads CASSQADEAGEYNEQFF. The CDR3 DNA reads as TGTGCCAGCAGCCAAGCCGATGAGGCGGGGGAATACAATGAGCAGTTCTTC.

The chain links TRBV5-1 to TRBJ2-6, with D unclear. Germline CDR1 and CDR2: SGHRS and YFSETQ. This CDR3 region has 15 residues. V was pared by 0 bases and J by 2 bases, with 6 bases between. As DNA, the CDR3 is TGCGCCAGCAGCTTGGCGGAGCCTGGGGCCAACGTCCTGACTTTC. Its protein is CASSLAEPGANVLTF.

The chain joins TRBV5-6 to TRBJ2-1; 11 bases align to TRBD1. The germline V gene encodes CDR1 SGHDT and CDR2 YYEEEE. This CDR3 comprises 18 residues. The V gene end was trimmed by 4 bases and the J gene end by 6 bases; junction bases not matched to a gene: 15. CDR3 residues: CASSIILRTGGLGNEQFF. The CDR3 region has the DNA TGTGCCAGCAGCATAATCTTGCGGACAGGGGGCTTGGGCAATGAGCAGTTCTTC.

V is TRBV5-1 and J is TRBJ2-3, with D possibly matching TRBD1 (6 bases). The ends were cut back, 4 bases at V and 2 bases at J, with 14 bases in the middle. The CDR3 sequence is 15 residues long. CDR1 and CDR2 (germline): SGHRS, YFSETQ. CDR3 residues: CASSTPGHNTDTQYF. CDR3 bases: TGCGCCAGCAGCACCCCGGGACACAACACAGATACGCAGTATTTT.

This clone was detected ten times or more. V usage is TRBV10-3 and J usage is TRBJ1-2; 7 positions agree with TRBD1. This CDR3 contains 14 residues. V shed 4 bases and J 4 bases; nucleotides not matched to a gene: 6. Germline loops: CDR1 ENHRY, CDR2 SYGVKD. The CDR3 DNA sequence: TGTGCCATCAGTGGAACAGGGGAAGGCTATGGCTACACCTTC. Its protein is CAISGTGEGYGYTF.

The chain couples TRBV9 to TRBJ2-3, with D perhaps TRBD1 (5 bases). Trimming removed 0 bases from V and 1 base from J, with 6 bases in between. The CDR3 covers 14 residues. Germline CDR1 reads SGDLS; CDR2 reads YYNGEE. The CDR3: CASSVGQRTDTQYF. DNA for the CDR3: TGTGCCAGCAGCGTAGGACAGCGCACAGATACGCAGTATTTT.

The chain carries TRBV18 and TRBJ2-7; 10 positions agree with TRBD1. The CDR3 extends over 14 amino acids. CDR1 KGHSH and CDR2 LQKENI come from the germline V gene. V lost 6 bases, J lost 5 bases, and 7 bases stayed unmatched. CDR3 protein: CASSSGTGVHEQYF. In DNA form, the CDR3 reads TGTGCCAGCTCTTCCGGGACAGGGGTTCACGAGCAGTACTTC.

Of note for this clone: The sample holds other DNA sequences that translate to the same CDR3. The chain combines TRBV2 with TRBJ1-5; D uncertain. This CDR3 has 15 amino acids. CDR1 and CDR2 (germline): SNHLY, FYNNEI. V was pared by 4 bases and J by 0 bases, with 10 bases between. The CDR3 DNA is TGTGCCAGCAGTGCCCTCACATCTAGCAATCAGCCCCAGCATTTT. Its protein is CASSALTSSNQPQHF.

The rearrangement joins TRBV19 to TRBJ2-1; possibly TRBD1 for D (6 bases). Between the trimmed V and J ends, which lost 5 bases and 3 bases, there was a span of 14 bases. The CDR3 loop spans 15 amino acids. Germline lookup yields CDR1 LNHDA and CDR2 SQIVND (reference sequence). The CDR3: CASSLSGEGYNEQFF. Written as DNA, the CDR3 is TGTGCCAGTAGTCTCTCAGGGGAAGGCTACAATGAGCAGTTCTTC.

The chain recombines TRBV14 with TRBJ1-1; maybe TRBD1 (6 bases). Germline-derived CDR1 and CDR2 are SGHDN and FVKESK. With 4 bases removed from V and 1 base from J, the gap between germline ends came to 7 bases. CDR3 size: 13 residues. The CDR3 DNA follows: TGTGCCAGCAGCCTAGGGGGGAACACTGAAGCTTTCTTT. Translated, it gives CASSLGGNTEAFF.

CDR3 in amino acids: CASSLYRDTEAFF. The DNA for the CDR3 is TGTGCCAGCAGCTTATACAGAGACACTGAAGCTTTCTTT. The chain joins TRBV6-5 to TRBJ1-1; D unclear. Germline V gives CDR1 MNHEY, CDR2 SVGAGI. The V end lost 6 bases, the J end lost 3 bases, and 11 bases lay between the germline ends. The CDR3 consists of 13 residues.

This chain joins TRBV6-1 and TRBJ2-7; D call uncertain. Germline V gives CDR1 MNHNS, CDR2 SASEGT. The V and J ends lost 6 bases and 1 base respectively, with 10 bases between them. The CDR3 length is 13 residues. CDR3 DNA: TGTGCCAGCAGAAGGCTAGAATCCTACGAGCAGTACTTC. It codes for CASRRLESYEQYF.

A few counts support this clone. The sample holds other DNA sequences that translate to the same CDR3. The rearrangement links TRBV18 to TRBJ1-2; TRBD1 agrees at 8 bases. The CDR3 consists of 13 residues. V was clipped by 2 bases and J by 4 bases; unmatched bases: 0. The V gene's germline CDR1 is KGHSH and CDR2 LQKENI. In DNA form, the CDR3 reads TGTGCCAGCTCACCAGGGACAGGCTATGGCTACACCTTC. This codes for CASSPGTGYGYTF.

The gene calls are TRBV2 and TRBJ1-4; 7 bases match TRBD1. The J segment lost 10 bases and the V segment lost 5 bases, leaving 19 bases of the junction unmatched. The length of the CDR3 is 17 residues. From germline, CDR1 is SNHLY and CDR2 FYNNEI. The CDR3 spells CASSQGDPTGRFGKLFF. DNA of the CDR3: TGTGCCAGCAGTCAGGGGGACCCGACAGGGAGGTTCGGAAAACTGTTTTTT.

The chain is built from TRBV19 and TRBJ2-7, with TRBD1 matching 9 bases. This CDR3 has 14 residues. After removal of 6 bases from V and 4 bases from J, the junction contained 7 bases not matched to a gene. The germline V gene encodes CDR1 LNHDA and CDR2 SQIVND (reference sequence). The CDR3 loop reads CASRGTGLVYEQYF. CDR3 nucleotide sequence: TGTGCCAGTAGGGGGACAGGGTTAGTATACGAGCAGTACTTC.

The CDR3 spells CASSGSSGEAFF. The CDR3 region has the DNA TGTGCCAGCAGCGGAAGTTCAGGGGAAGCTTTCTTT. This rearrangement joins TRBV5-6 to TRBJ1-1; the D gene is possibly TRBD1 (5 bases). Germline values: CDR1 SGHDT, CDR2 YYEEEE. This CDR3 region has 12 residues. V gave up 4 bases and J gave up 8 bases, with 12 bases separating them.

This rearrangement joins TRBV5-4 to TRBJ1-2; 7 nucleotides match TRBD1. This CDR3 comprises 13 residues. Losses at the gene ends were 2 bases for V and 8 bases for J; bases not matched to a gene: 6. Germline-derived CDR1 and CDR2 are SGHNT and YYREEE (reference sequence). Written as DNA, the CDR3 is TGTGCCAGCAGCTTAGACAGGGAAGGAGGCTACACCTTC. Its translation is CASSLDREGGYTF.

In its sample, this clone was seen many times. The chain uses TRBV4-2 and TRBJ2-7, with 9 positions matching TRBD1. This CDR3 is 16 amino acids long. V trimming: 5 bases; J trimming: 6 bases; junction bases outside the gene matches: 14. Germline V gene lookup returns CDR1 LGHNA and CDR2 YNFKEQ. This CDR3 is CASSLYSGTGKREQYF. In DNA, the CDR3 is TGTGCCAGCAGCTTATATTCCGGGACAGGGAAGCGCGAGCAGTACTTC.

In this sample, this clone turned up once. Different DNA sequences within this sample yield the same CDR3. J is TRBJ2-7 and V is TRBV30; unclear D gene. Trimming shortened V by 0 bases and J by 3 bases, and 3 bases separated the two germline ends. This CDR3 is 11 amino acids long. Germline V gene lookup returns CDR1 GTSNPN and CDR2 SVGIG (reference sequence). Here the CDR3 reads CAWSVSYEQYF. Here the CDR3 DNA reads TGTGCCTGGAGTGTTAGCTACGAGCAGTACTTC.